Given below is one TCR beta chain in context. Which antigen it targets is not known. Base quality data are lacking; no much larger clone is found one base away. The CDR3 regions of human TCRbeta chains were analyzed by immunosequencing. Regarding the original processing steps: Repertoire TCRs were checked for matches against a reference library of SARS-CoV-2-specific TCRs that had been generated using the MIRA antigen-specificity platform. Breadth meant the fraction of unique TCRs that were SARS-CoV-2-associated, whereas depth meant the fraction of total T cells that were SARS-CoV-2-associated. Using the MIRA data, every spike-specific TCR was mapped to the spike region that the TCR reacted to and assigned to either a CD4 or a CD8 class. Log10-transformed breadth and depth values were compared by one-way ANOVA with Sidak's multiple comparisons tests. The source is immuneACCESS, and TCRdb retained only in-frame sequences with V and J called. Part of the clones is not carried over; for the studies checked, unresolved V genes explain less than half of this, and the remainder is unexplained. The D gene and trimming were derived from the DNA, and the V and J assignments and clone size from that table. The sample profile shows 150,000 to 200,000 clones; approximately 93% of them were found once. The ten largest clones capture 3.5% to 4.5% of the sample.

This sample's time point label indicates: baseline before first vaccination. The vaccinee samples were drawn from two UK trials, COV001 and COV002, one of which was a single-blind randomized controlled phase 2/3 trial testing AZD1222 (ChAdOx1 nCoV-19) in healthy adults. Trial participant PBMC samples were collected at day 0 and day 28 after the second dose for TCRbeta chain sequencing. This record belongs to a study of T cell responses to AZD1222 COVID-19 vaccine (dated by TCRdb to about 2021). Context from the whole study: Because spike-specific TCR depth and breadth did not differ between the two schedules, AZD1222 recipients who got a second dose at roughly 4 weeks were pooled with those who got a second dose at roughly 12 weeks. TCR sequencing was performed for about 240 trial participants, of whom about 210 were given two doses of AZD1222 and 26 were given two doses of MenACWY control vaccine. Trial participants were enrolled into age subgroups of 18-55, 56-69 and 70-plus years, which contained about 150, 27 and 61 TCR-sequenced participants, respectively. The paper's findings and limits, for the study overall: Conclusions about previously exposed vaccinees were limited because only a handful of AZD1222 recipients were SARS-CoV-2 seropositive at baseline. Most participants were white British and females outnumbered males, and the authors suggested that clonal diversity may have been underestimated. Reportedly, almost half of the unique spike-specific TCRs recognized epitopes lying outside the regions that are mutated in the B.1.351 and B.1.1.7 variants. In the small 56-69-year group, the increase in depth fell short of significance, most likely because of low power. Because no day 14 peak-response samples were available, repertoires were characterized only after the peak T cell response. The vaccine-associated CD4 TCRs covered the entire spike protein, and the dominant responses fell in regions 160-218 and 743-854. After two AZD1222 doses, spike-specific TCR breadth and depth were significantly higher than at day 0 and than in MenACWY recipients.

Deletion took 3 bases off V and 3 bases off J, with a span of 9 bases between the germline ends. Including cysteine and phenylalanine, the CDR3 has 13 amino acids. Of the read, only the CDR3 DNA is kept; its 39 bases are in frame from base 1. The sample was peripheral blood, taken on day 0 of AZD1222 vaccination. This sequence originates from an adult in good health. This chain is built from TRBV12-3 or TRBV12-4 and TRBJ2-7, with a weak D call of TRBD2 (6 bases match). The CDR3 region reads CASSFGGDYEQYF. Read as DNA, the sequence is TGTGCCAGCAGTTTCGGGGGTGACTACGAGCAGTACTTC.